This TCR beta chain was found in a study of cytomegalovirus exposure and HLA in healthy donors (dated by TCRdb to 2016 to 2017). Study-level background: A later analysis indicated that the 120 validation repertoires were generated on the platform also employed for the approximately 670 repertoires of the first cohort. The study aimed to test whether cataloging public T cell receptors could reveal signatures of past pathogen exposure. Besides the first cohort of roughly 660 subjects, a separate validation cohort made up of roughly 120 different subjects was used. The study combined high-throughput TCR immunosequencing, statistical association of individual TCRs with disease status, and machine learning to predict cytomegalovirus infection status. Results the study describes overall, beyond this receptor: A later analysis had no HLA typing for the validation cohort, so co-occurrence there was scored across all 130 or so repertoires. While some public TCRs were present in many individuals, most TCR sequences turned up only very rarely across donors. The authors suggested that the approach could potentially be extended to other disease states and immunological phenotypes. Cytomegalovirus status was reported to be diagnosed by the classifier with high specificity and sensitivity in both the original and validation cohorts. In a later analysis, TCRs clustered in the first cohort were found to also tend to co-occur in the roughly 120 validation repertoires, with 85% to 95% of cluster scores above 0. A few of the identified cytomegalovirus-associated TCR beta chains were confirmed in vitro to be specific for cytomegalovirus antigens. A total of 150 to 200 TCR beta chains were listed by the study as associated with cytomegalovirus.

V sheds 5 bases and J sheds 2 bases, leaving 10 bases between their ends. The CDR3 runs 14 amino acids, cysteine and phenylalanine included. Just CDR3 DNA is preserved here, 42 bases in frame from base 1. CDR1 and CDR2 (SGHAT, FQNNGV) derive from the germline V gene. Remarks on this clone: No cognate antigen has been identified for it. No per-base quality is available; no much larger clone lies one base away.

The donors were included in the validation cohort of some 110 subjects, a group kept apart from the roughly 670-subject first cohort. The library was produced with the immunoSEQ multiplex PCR assay. As for how the authors treated the data: To diagnose cytomegalovirus status from the catalog of TCR beta chain sequences, a statistical classification framework was built. Drawn from immuneACCESS, this table holds only the in-frame rearrangements with V and J called that TCRdb kept. Clones are partly lost; checked studies trace under half to an unresolved V gene and leave the rest unexplained. V, J and clone size are taken as reported in that table, and D and trimming were inferred from the DNA itself. In this sample the table shows 300,000 to 400,000 clones, 80% to 90% of which occur a single time. The ten biggest clones cover 0.83% of the sample.

Here the chain combines TRBV11-2 and TRBJ2-1; tentative D gene TRBD2, with 6 bases matching. The TCR sequence derives from a young woman in good health and CMV-seronegative. The specimen was PBMCs. The CDR3 here reads CASSRENPYNEQFF. The DNA reads TGTGCCAGCAGCCGGGAGAATCCCTACAATGAGCAGTTCTTC.